This TCR beta chain comes out of a study of T-cell reconstitution after alpha-beta-depleted transplantation in children. This clonotype was seen at least ten times. Unique molecular identifiers were incorporated when the TCRbeta library was constructed. From the PCR reads, TCRdb called clonotypes with MiXCR, one entry per CDR3 protein. The sample shows 640,000 or so distinct CDR3 sequences, 16% of them seen only once. The sample was PBMCs from the stem cell graft donor, taken from the stem cell graft. The TCR sequence derives from a human donor who donated a stem cell graft to a child with acute myeloid leukemia.

CDR3 DNA sequence: TGCAGTGCCACGGACAGGGGGCTTGCCGAGCAGTACTTC. The encoded protein is CSATDRGLAEQYF. The genes are TRBV20-1 and TRBJ2-7; 11 bases agree with TRBD1. The CDR3 totals 13 residues. With V trimmed by 6 bases and J by 6 bases, 7 bases remained unmatched. Looked up from germline, CDR1 is DFQATT and CDR2 is SNEGSKA (reference sequence).